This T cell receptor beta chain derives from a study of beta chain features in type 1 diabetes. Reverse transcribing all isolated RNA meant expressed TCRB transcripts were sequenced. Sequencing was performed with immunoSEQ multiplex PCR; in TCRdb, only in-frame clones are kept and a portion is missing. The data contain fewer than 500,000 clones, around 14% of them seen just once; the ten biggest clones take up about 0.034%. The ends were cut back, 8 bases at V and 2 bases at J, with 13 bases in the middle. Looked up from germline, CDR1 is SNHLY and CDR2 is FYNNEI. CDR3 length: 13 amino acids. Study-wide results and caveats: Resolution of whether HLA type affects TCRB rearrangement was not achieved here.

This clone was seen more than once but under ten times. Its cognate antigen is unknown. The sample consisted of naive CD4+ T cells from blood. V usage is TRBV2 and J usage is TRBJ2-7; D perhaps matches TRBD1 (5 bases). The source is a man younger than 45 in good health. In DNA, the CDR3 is TGTGCCAGCGTAATTGACAGAACCTACGAGCAGTACTTC. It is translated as CASVIDRTYEQYF.